The 22 T cell receptor beta chains reported below all come from one sample, sequenced in a study of blood T cell repertoires in COVID-19 (dated by TCRdb to the early 2020s). To prepare the library, the immunoSEQ multiplex PCR assay was applied. What TCRdb holds here is the immuneACCESS table cut down to in-frame rearrangements. Part of the clones is not present; checked against another copy, under half of the missing clones reflect an unresolved V gene, and the others are unexplained. For this sample the table gives 100,000 or so clones, of which approximately 89% were detected only once. 2.3% of the sample goes to the ten largest clones. Source material: peripheral blood. These receptors originate from a human donor with active COVID-19. The donor label of this sample is uncertain.

The rearrangement uses TRBV6-5 and TRBJ2-1, with a tentative D call TRBD1 (5 bases). The V end was cut by 7 bases, the J end by 2 bases, with 9 bases between. Germline values: CDR1 MNHEY, CDR2 SVGAGI. The CDR3 runs 13 residues. For the CDR3, the DNA is TGTGCCAGCAAGGGGCCCACCTACAATGAGCAGTTCTTC. Protein sequence: CASKGPTYNEQFF.

The rearrangement uses TRBV7-9 and TRBJ2-2, with D unresolved. There are 13 residues in the CDR3. Looked up from germline, CDR1 is SEHNR and CDR2 is FQNEAQ (reference sequence). Trimming cost V 4 bases and J 2 bases, with 5 bases left between them. CDR3 bases: TGTGCCAGCAGCTCCGTTAACACCGGGGAGCTGTTTTTT. Translating gives CASSSVNTGELFF.

V gene TRBV15 combines with J gene TRBJ2-6; D unresolved. Germline assignment: CDR1 LNHNV and CDR2 YYDKDF (reference sequence). This CDR3 has 15 residues. Deletions cut 4 bases from V and 2 bases from J, with 9 bases between. As DNA, the CDR3 is TGTGCCACCAGCACCCGTAGCACTGGGGCCAACGTCCTGACTTTC. Translating gives CATSTRSTGANVLTF.

The V gene is TRBV5-4, the J gene TRBJ2-1; no clear D gene. This CDR3 has 13 residues. Germline CDR1 reads SGHNT; CDR2 reads YYREEE (reference sequence). V lost 4 bases and J lost 3, with 8 bases in between. CDR3 in amino acids: CASSPPGYNEQFF. The CDR3 nucleotides read TGTGCCAGCAGCCCACCGGGCTACAATGAGCAGTTCTTC.

Worth noting for this clone: Additional DNA sequences in this sample encode the identical CDR3. The J gene is TRBJ2-7, the V gene TRBV6-5; tentative D call: TRBD1 (5 bases). Germline V gene sequence: CDR1 MNHEY, CDR2 SVGAGI. Trimming left V 7 bases short and J 0 bases short, with 10 bases between. The CDR3 consists of 13 residues. As DNA, the CDR3 is TGTGCCAGCAACAGGCGTAGCTCCTACGAGCAGTACTTC. Its translation: CASNRRSSYEQYF.

The chain uses TRBV5-4 and TRBJ2-7, with 10 bases fitting TRBD1. Looked up from germline, CDR1 is SGHNT and CDR2 is YYREEE (reference sequence). With 1 base clipped from V and 2 bases from J, the junction kept 6 bases outside the gene matches. The CDR3 has 16 residues. The CDR3 region is CASSLSGGQGTYEQYF. Here the CDR3 DNA reads TGTGCCAGCAGCTTGTCCGGGGGACAGGGGACCTACGAGCAGTACTTC. The full variable domain, rest sourced from reference TRBV5-4 and TRBJ2-7, is ETGVTQSPTHLIKTRGQQVTLRCSSQSGHNTVSWYQQALGQGPQFIFQYYREEENGRGNFPPRFSGLQFPNYSSELNVNALELDDSALYLCASSLSGGQGTYEQYFGPGTRLTVT.

The CDR3, as DNA: TGTGCCAGCAGTTTGAGATACGAGCAGTACTTC. Translation: CASSLRYEQYF. The chain recombines TRBV28 with TRBJ2-7, with D unclear. Germline CDR1 and CDR2: MDHEN and SYDVKM. This CDR3 contains 11 residues. V shed 3 bases and J shed 4 bases, with 4 bases lying between them.

This clone was counted once. This rearrangement joins TRBV5-1 to TRBJ1-1; TRBD1 aligns across 11 bases. Unmatched junction bases numbered 4, after V lost 4 bases and J lost 5 bases. The length of the CDR3 is 14 residues. Germline lookup yields CDR1 SGHRS and CDR2 YFSETQ. The CDR3 loop reads CASSPGTGGTEAFF. The CDR3 DNA sequence: TGCGCCAGCAGCCCCGGGACAGGGGGGACTGAAGCTTTCTTT.

V and J are TRBV5-1 and TRBJ1-4; 8 nucleotides align to TRBD1. The CDR3 has 15 residues. Trimming at V came to 2 bases and at J to 4 bases, leaving 4 bases not matched to a gene. CDR1 and CDR2 from the germline V gene are SGHRS and YFSETQ. CDR3 coding DNA: TGCGCCAGCAGCTTACTGACAGGGGATAATGAAAAACTGTTTTTT. It is translated as CASSLLTGDNEKLFF. Full variable domain (outside the CDR3, taken from reference TRBV5-1 and TRBJ1-4): KAGVTQTPRYLIKTRGQQVTLSCSPISGHRSVSWYQQTPGQGLQFLFEYFSETQRNKGNFPGRFSGRQFSNSRSEMNVSTLELGDSALYLCASSLLTGDNEKLFFGSGTQLSVL.

The chain joins TRBV6-6 to TRBJ2-7, with TRBD2 matching over 7 bases. Germline V gives CDR1 MNHNY, CDR2 SVGAGI (reference sequence). This CDR3 spans 16 amino acids. J gave up 7 bases and V 6 bases, and 18 bases lay outside the gene matches. The CDR3 is CASRLGGASGGREQYF. CDR3 DNA: TGTGCCAGCAGACTAGGTGGGGCTAGCGGAGGGAGGGAGCAGTACTTC.

J is TRBJ2-7 and V is TRBV6-6; 7 bases map to TRBD1. With 6 bases clipped from V and 5 bases from J, the junction kept 4 bases outside the gene matches. The CDR3 consists of 12 residues. Germline CDR1 and CDR2: MNHNY and SVGAGI (reference sequence). In DNA, the CDR3 is TGTGCCAGCAGCCAGACAGGGCACGAGCAGTACTTC. Amino acids: CASSQTGHEQYF.

This chain connects TRBV18 to TRBJ1-2; 8 nucleotides match TRBD1. This CDR3 has 15 amino acids. The V and J ends lost 2 bases and 4 bases, in that order; junction bases with no gene match: 6. Germline loops: CDR1 KGHSH, CDR2 LQKENI. This CDR3 reads CASSPDPGQVYGYTF. CDR3 nucleotides: TGTGCCAGCTCACCAGACCCGGGACAGGTCTATGGCTACACCTTC.

The V call is TRBV4-2, the J call TRBJ1-1; 10 nucleotides line up with TRBD1. Germline CDR1 is LGHNA and CDR2 is YNFKEQ. Trimming cost V 4 bases and J 5 bases; bases outside gene matches: 4. The CDR3 is made up of 14 amino acids. The CDR3 is CASSRDRGWTEAFF. CDR3 DNA: TGTGCCAGCAGCCGGGACAGGGGATGGACTGAAGCTTTCTTT.

This chain's CDR3 is CASKGLALREQFF. The CDR3 DNA reads as TGTGCCAGCAAAGGACTAGCGTTGCGGGAGCAGTTCTTC. The chain joins TRBV6-5 to TRBJ2-1; TRBD2 agrees at 9 bases. The CDR3 runs to 13 residues. Germline V lookup: CDR1 MNHEY, CDR2 SVGAGI. V dropped 7 bases and J dropped 10; count of bases not matched to a gene: 8.

The rearrangement uses TRBV5-1 and TRBJ2-1; maybe TRBD1 (6 bases). Per the germline V gene, CDR1 is SGHRS and CDR2 is YFSETQ. V was trimmed by 5 bases and J by 9 bases, leaving 18 bases between them. The CDR3 extends over 14 amino acids. The CDR3 sequence is CASRNPTGSIEQFF. The CDR3 DNA reads as TGCGCCAGCAGAAACCCGACAGGTTCTATTGAGCAGTTCTTC.

CDR3 protein: CATSDSRTGGLNQPQHF. The CDR3 DNA reads TGTGCCACCAGTGATTCGAGGACAGGGGGATTGAATCAGCCCCAGCATTTT. The V and J genes are TRBV24-1 and TRBJ1-5; 10 bases fit TRBD1. With V trimmed by 2 bases and J by 4 bases, 7 bases remained unmatched. Germline lookup yields CDR1 KGHDR and CDR2 SFDVKD. The CDR3 runs to 17 residues.

The chain links TRBV4-2 to TRBJ2-3, with TRBD2 as a possible D gene (6 bases). This CDR3 spans 17 amino acids. Germline CDR1 is LGHNA and CDR2 is YNFKEQ. V dropped 1 base and J dropped 5 bases, with 19 bases sitting between them. The chain's CDR3 is CASSQAILAASGDTQYF. The DNA of the CDR3 is TGTGCCAGCAGCCAAGCCATTTTAGCGGCCTCTGGAGATACGCAGTATTTT.

The V call is TRBV6-5, the J call TRBJ1-5; the D is unclear. Germline loops: CDR1 MNHEY, CDR2 SVGAGI. The length of the CDR3 is 14 residues. V lost 5 bases, J lost 11 bases, and 19 bases lay in between. This CDR3 is CASSNSGVNAAQHF. In DNA, the CDR3 is TGTGCCAGCAGTAATTCCGGGGTCAACGCCGCCCAGCATTTT.

This clone was seen more than once but under ten times. The chain uses TRBV7-9 and TRBJ1-2; no firm D call. Germline CDR1 reads SEHNR; CDR2 reads FQNEAQ (reference sequence). V lost 4 bases to trimming and J lost 3 bases, with 15 bases between them. The CDR3 has 15 amino acids. The CDR3 here is CASSSGEGLDYGYTF. Here the CDR3 DNA reads TGTGCCAGCAGCTCCGGAGAGGGCTTGGACTATGGCTACACCTTC.

Written as DNA, the CDR3 is TGCGCCAGCAGCACCGGGACAGGGGGCGCGGACACCATATATTTT. It specifies CASSTGTGGADTIYF. The chain links TRBV5-1 to TRBJ1-3, with TRBD1 matching 12 bases. V was clipped by 4 bases and J by 8 bases; unmatched bases: 7. The CDR3 totals 15 residues. Per germline, CDR1 SGHRS and CDR2 YFSETQ.

Only one count was recorded for this clone. The chain joins TRBV5-1 to TRBJ2-1; tentatively, D is TRBD1 (5 bases). CDR1 is SGHRS, CDR2 YFSETQ, per germline. V was clipped by 4 bases and J by 2 bases, with 13 bases between them. CDR3 length equals 15 residues. Written as DNA, the CDR3 is TGCGCCAGCAGCCAGTCCAGGGCCGCCTACAATGAGCAGTTCTTC. Its protein product is CASSQSRAAYNEQFF.

The chain is built from TRBV5-5 and TRBJ2-3; 7 nucleotides match TRBD1. V dropped 4 bases and J dropped 2; count of bases not matched to a gene: 10. The CDR3 consists of 16 residues. Germline CDR1 SGHKS, CDR2 YYEKEE (reference sequence). The chain's CDR3 is CASSPPGTAYTDTQYF. In DNA, the CDR3 is TGTGCCAGCAGCCCACCCGGGACAGCGTACACAGATACGCAGTATTTT.